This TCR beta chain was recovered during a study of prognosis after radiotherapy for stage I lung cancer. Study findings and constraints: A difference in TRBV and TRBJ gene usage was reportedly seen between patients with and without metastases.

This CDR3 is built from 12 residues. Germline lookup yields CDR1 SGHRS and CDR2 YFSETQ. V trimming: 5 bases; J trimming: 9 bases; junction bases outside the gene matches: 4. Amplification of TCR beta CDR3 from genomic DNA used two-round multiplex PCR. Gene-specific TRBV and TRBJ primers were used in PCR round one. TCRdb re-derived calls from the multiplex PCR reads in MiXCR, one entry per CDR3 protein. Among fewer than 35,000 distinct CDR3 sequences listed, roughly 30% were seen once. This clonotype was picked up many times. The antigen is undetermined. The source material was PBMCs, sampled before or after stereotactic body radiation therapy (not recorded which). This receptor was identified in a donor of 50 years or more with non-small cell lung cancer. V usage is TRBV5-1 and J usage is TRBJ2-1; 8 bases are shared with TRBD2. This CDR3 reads CASRGLDVEQFF. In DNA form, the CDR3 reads TGCGCCAGCAGGGGACTAGACGTTGAGCAGTTCTTC.